This TCR beta chain was profiled in a study of T cells in Graves' hyperthyroidism and ophthalmopathy. Study in general: Peripheral blood was acquired at first diagnosis, ahead of any therapy whatsoever.

There are 12 residues in the CDR3. Germline CDR1 SGHRS, CDR2 YFSETQ. Trimming left V 5 bases short and J 4 bases short, with 6 bases between. TCR beta CDR3 regions were amplified from RNA transcripts. Using the HTBI primer set, a first-round RT-PCR was run on the TCR CDR3. TCRdb ran MiXCR on the multiplex PCR reads and lists one entry per CDR3 protein. The sample has hundreds of thousands of distinct CDR3 sequences; approximately 14% are singletons. The study based diagnoses on clinical symptoms, serum thyroxine and TRAb, thyroid ultrasound and orbital computed tomography. The clonotype comes from a young woman with Graves' hyperthyroidism. The sequenced sample was blood. The rearrangement links TRBV5-1 to TRBJ2-2; D is unresolved. CDR3 sequence reads: CASRDPTGELFF. CDR3 sequence (DNA): TGCGCCAGCAGGGATCCCACCGGGGAGCTGTTTTTT.